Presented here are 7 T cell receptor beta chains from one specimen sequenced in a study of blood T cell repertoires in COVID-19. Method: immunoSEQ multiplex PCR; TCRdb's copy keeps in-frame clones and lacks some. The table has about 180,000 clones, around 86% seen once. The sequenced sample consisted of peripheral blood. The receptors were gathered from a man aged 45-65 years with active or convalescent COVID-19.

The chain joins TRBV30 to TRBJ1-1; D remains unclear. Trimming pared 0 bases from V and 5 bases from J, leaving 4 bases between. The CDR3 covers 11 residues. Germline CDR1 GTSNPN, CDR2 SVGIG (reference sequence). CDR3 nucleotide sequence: TGTGCCTGGAGTGTTAGTACTGAAGCTTTCTTT. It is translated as CAWSVSTEAFF.

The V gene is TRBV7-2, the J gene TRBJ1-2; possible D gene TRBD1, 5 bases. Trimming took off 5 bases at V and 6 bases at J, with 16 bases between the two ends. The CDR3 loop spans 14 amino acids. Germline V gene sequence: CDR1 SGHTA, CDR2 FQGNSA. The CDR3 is CASSPGAGIHGYTF. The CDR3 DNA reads TGTGCCAGCAGCCCCGGGGCGGGGATTCATGGCTACACCTTC. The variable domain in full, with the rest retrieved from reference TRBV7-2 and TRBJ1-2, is GAGVSQSPSNKVTEKGKDVELRCDPISGHTALYWYRQSLGQGLEFLIYFQGNSAPDKSGLPSDRFSAERTGGSVSTLTIQRTQQEDSAVYLCASSPGAGIHGYTFGSGTRLTVV.

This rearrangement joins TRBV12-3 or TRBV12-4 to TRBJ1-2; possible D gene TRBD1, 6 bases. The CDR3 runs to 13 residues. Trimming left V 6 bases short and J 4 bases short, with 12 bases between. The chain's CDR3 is CASSRTGLYGYTF. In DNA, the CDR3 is TGTGCCAGCAGCCGTACAGGGCTCTATGGCTACACCTTC.

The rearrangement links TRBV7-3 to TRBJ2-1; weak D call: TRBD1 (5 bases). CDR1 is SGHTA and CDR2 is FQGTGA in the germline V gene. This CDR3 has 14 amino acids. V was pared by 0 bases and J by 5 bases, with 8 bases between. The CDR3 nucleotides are TGTGCCAGCAGCTTAACGGGCAGGGACAATGAGCAGTTCTTC. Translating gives CASSLTGRDNEQFF.

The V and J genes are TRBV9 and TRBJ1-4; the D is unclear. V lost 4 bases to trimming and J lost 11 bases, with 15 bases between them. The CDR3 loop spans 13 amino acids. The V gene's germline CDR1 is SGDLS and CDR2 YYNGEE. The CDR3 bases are TGTGCCAGCAGCCCGACGACGTCCGGGAAACTGTTTTTT. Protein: CASSPTTSGKLFF. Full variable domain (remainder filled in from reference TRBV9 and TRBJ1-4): DSGVTQTPKHLITATGQRVTLRCSPRSGDLSVYWYQQSLDQGLQFLIQYYNGEERAKGNILERFSAQQFPDLHSELNLSSLELGDSALYFCASSPTTSGKLFFGSGTQLSVL.

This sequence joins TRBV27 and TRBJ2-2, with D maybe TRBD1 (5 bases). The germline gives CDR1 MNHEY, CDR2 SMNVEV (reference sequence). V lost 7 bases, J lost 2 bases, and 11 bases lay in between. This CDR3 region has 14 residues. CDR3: CASTRQGNTGELFF. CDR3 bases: TGTGCCAGCACGCGGCAGGGTAACACCGGGGAGCTGTTTTTT.

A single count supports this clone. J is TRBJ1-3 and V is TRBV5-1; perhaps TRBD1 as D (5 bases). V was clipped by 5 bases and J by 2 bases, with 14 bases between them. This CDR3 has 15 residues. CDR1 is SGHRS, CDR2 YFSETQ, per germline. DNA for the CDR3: TGCGCCAGCAGGGACAATACCCTACCTGGAAACACCATATATTTT. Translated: CASRDNTLPGNTIYF.